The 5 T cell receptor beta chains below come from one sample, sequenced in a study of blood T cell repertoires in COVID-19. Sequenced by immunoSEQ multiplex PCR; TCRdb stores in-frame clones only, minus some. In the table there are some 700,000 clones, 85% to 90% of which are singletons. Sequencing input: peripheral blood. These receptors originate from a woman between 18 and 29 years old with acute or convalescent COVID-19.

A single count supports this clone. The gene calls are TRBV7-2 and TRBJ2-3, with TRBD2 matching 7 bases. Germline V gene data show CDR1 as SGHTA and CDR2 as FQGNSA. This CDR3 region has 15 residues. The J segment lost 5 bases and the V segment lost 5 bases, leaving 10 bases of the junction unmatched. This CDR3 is CASSLRSGVGDTQYF. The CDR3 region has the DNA TGTGCCAGCAGCCTACGGAGCGGGGTAGGAGATACGCAGTATTTT.

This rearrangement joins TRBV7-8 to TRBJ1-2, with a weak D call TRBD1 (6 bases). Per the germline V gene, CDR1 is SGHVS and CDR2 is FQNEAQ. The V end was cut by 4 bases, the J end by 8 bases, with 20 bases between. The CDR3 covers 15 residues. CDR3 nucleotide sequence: TGTGCCAGCAGCTCTCTCCGACCGGCAAGGGGGGGCTACACCTTC. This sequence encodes CASSSLRPARGGYTF. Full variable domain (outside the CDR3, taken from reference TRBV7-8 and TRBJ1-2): GAGVSQSPRYKVAKRGQDVALRCDPISGHVSLFWYQQALGQGPEFLTYFQNEAQLDKSGLPSDRFFAERPEGSVSTLKIQRTQQEDSAVYLCASSSLRPARGGYTFGSGTRLTVV.

CDR3 region: CASSQDLAGGRLAYF. The CDR3 region has the DNA TGCGCCAGCAGCCAAGATCTCGCGGGGGGGCGCCTTGCGTATTTT. The chain has TRBV4-3 and TRBJ2-3; the match to TRBD2 covers 9 bases. The trim removed 0 bases at V and 14 bases at J, leaving 12 bases unmatched. Germline V gene data show CDR1 as LGHNA and CDR2 as YSLEER. The CDR3 is 15 amino acids.

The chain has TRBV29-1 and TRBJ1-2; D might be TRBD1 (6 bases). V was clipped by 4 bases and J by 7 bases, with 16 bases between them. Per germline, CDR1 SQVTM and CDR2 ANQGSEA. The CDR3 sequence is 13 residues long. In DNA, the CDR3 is TGCAGCGTTGTCATATCGGGCAGGGGTGGCTACACCTTC. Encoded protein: CSVVISGRGGYTF.

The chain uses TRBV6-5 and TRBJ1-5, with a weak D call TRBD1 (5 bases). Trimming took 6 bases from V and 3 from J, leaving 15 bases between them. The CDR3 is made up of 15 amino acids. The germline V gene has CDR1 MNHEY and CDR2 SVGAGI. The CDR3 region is CASREGWGNNQPQHF. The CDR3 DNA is TGTGCCAGCAGGGAGGGCTGGGGGAACAATCAGCCCCAGCATTTT.